This is a list of T cell receptor beta chains from one sample in a study of cytomegalovirus exposure and HLA in healthy donors. Data came from immunoSEQ multiplex PCR; TCRdb stores just in-frame clones and leaves some out. The table has about 150,000 clones, 86% seen once; the top ten hold about a fifth. Sequencing used PBMCs. Receptors originate from a man between 18 and 29 years old in good health and CMV-seropositive. Both conserved end residues are part of each CDR3.

TRBJ1-2,TRBV28,CASSLGQGYGYTF
TRBJ2-3,TRBV7-3,CASSATSGRADTQYF
TRBJ2-1,TRBV5-6,CASRAQGGPYNEQFF
TRBJ2-1,TRBV2,CASMSDRGGNNEQFF
TRBJ1-2,TRBV14,CASSLPGRAPYGYTF
TRBJ2-3,TRBV6-1,CASSNEREDTQYF
TRBJ1-2,TRBV11-2,CASSSGQIYTF
TRBJ2-1,TRBV30,CAWSVSTGYNEQFF
TRBJ1-1,TRBV10-3,CAIRGPGNTEAFF
TRBJ1-2,TRBV4-3,CASSQDYGSGYTF
TRBJ2-5,TRBV7-3,CASSLSYQETQYF
TRBJ1-5,TRBV19,CASSIVDRGQGNQPQHF
TRBJ2-7,TRBV27,CASSLRENTGYQYF
TRBJ2-2,TRBV13,CASSPGTSTGELFF
TRBJ1-2,TRBV2,CASSEAWGTGTDGYTF
TRBJ1-1,TRBV7-9,CASSPGNKVPEAFF
TRBJ1-3,TRBV6-5,CASRGPSGNTIYF
TRBJ2-6,TRBV7-3,CASSRSPSGANVLTF
TRBJ2-3,TRBV6-5,CASSTGVGTDTQYF
TRBJ1-5,TRBV27,CASSSVWGREDTNQPQHF
TRBJ2-5,TRBV18,CASSPKETQYF
TRBJ1-5,TRBV25-1,CASSEQDSNQPQHF
TRBJ1-1,TRBV7-3,CASSIQGNTEAFF
TRBJ1-1,TRBV14,CASSRGTAGAFF
TRBJ2-7,TRBV5-6,CASSPLGLAGALGEQYF
TRBJ2-5,TRBV7-9,CASSSDREGIQETQYF
TRBJ2-2,TRBV9,CASSGEGARIPGELFF
TRBJ2-4,TRBV4-1,CASMGPGGRNMTLAKNIQYF
TRBJ2-1,TRBV2,CASSDGTGPSYNEQFF
TRBJ2-2,TRBV4-1,CASSHRDRDANTGELFF
TRBJ2-2,TRBV7-9,CASSFGQGPTGELFF
TRBJ1-1,TRBV5-1,CASSSKRVQGTKPEAFF
TRBJ2-7,TRBV6-5,CASSTMRTYEQYF
TRBJ2-1,TRBV5-8,CASSMTGGASYNEQFF
TRBJ1-5,TRBV2,CASTPGQANQPQHF
TRBJ2-2,TRBV7-3,CASRSSGNTGELFF